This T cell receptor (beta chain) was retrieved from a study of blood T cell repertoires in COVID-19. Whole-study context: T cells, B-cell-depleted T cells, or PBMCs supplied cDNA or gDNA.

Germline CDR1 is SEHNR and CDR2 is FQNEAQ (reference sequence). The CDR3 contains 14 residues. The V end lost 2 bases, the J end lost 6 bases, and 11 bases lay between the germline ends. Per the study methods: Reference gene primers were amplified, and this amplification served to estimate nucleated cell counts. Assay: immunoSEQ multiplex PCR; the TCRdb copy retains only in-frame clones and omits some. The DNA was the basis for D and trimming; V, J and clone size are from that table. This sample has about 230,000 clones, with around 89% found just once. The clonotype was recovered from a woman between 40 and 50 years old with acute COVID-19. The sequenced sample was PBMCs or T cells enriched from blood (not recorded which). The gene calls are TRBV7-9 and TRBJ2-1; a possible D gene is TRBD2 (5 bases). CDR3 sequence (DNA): TGTGCCAGCAGCTTAACAAGCGGTCCCAATGAGCAGTTCTTC. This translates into CASSLTSGPNEQFF.